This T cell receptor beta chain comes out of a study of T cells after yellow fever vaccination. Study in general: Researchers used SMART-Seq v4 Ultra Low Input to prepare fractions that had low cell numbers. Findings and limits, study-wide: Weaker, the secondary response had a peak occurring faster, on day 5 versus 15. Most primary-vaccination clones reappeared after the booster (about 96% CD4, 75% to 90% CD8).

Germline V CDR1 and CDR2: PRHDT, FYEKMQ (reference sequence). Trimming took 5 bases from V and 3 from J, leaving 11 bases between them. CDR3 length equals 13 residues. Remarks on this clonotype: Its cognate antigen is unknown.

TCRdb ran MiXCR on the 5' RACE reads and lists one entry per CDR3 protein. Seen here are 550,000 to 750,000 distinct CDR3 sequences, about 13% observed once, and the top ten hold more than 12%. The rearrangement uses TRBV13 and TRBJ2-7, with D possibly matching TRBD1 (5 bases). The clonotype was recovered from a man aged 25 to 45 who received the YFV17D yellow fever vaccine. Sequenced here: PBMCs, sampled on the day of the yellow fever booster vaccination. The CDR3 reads CASSPGPVYEQYF. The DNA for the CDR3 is TGTGCCAGCAGCCCAGGGCCAGTCTACGAGCAGTACTTC. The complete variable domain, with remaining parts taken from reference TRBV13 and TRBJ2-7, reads AAGVIQSPRHLIKEKRETATLKCYPIPRHDTVYWYQQGPGQDPQFLISFYEKMQSDKGSIPDRFSAQQFSDYHSELNMSSLELGDSALYFCASSPGPVYEQYFGPGTRLTVT.